This T cell receptor beta chain comes out of a study of T cells in Graves' hyperthyroidism and ophthalmopathy. Study-wide findings and caveats: Through a model of 13 V-J features, ophthalmopathy was separated from stable hyperthyroidism. Ophthalmopathy was model-predicted a median about six months pre-onset. Most thyroid clonotypes expanded above 0.001 were also detected in blood.

The source material, RNA transcripts, was used to amplify TCR beta CDR3 regions. When the TCR CDR3 underwent first-round RT-PCR, the HTBI primer set was used. TCRdb independently ran MiXCR on the multiplex PCR reads; one entry per CDR3 protein. This sample has about 270,000 distinct CDR3 sequences, with about 20% found just once. The CDR3 is made up of 14 amino acids. Germline lookup yields CDR1 SGDLS and CDR2 YYNGEE. The V and J ends lost 3 bases and 5 bases respectively, with 14 bases between them. This clonotype was picked up one time. Its specificity is unknown. This chain connects TRBV9 to TRBJ2-5, with D perhaps TRBD1 (5 bases). The material sequenced was blood. This sequence was found in a young man with Graves' ophthalmopathy. CDR3 bases: TGTGCCAGCAGCGAGGGATCATCAGGGGAGACCCAGTACTTC. It encodes CASSEGSSGETQYF.